The table lists the clone carrying this T cell receptor beta chain with a few counts. Its target is not known. Sequencing was performed with immunoSEQ multiplex PCR; in TCRdb, only in-frame clones are kept and a portion is missing. The table records 14,000 or so clones, 70% of them present only once. This entry belongs to a study of cytotoxic CD8 clonotypes in ibrutinib-treated CLL. Looking at the study overall: Of the patients, 11 were relapsed/refractory, around 16 treatment-naive and under 18 IGHV unmutated. The study, taken as a whole, reports: Clonality rose at ibrutinib response, held steady in sustained remission, and fell toward baseline at progression.

This clonotype was sampled from a human donor with chronic lymphocytic leukemia. The starting material was PBMCs, obtained before ibrutinib treatment.

CDR3 loop: CASSETFGQGDTDTQYF. In nucleotides, the CDR3 is TGTGCCAGCAGTGAAACCTTCGGACAGGGGGACACAGATACGCAGTATTTT. The chain links TRBV25-1 to TRBJ2-3; TRBD1 matches at 10 bases. With 2 bases clipped from V and 2 bases from J, the junction kept 7 bases outside the gene matches. Germline CDR1 reads MGHDK; CDR2 reads SYGVNS. There are 17 residues in the CDR3.